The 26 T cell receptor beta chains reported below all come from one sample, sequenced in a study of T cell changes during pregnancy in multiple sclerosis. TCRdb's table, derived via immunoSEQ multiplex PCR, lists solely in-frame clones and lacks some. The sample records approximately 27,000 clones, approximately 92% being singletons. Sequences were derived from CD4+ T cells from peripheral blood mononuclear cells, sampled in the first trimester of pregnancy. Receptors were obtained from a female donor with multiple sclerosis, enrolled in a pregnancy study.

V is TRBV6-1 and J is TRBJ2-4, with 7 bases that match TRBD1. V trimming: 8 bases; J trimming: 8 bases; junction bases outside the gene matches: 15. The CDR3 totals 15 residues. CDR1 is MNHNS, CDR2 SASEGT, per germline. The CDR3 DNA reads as TGTGCCAGCCTTACAAGACAGGGTCCTAGAGACATTCAGTACTTC. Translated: CASLTRQGPRDIQYF.

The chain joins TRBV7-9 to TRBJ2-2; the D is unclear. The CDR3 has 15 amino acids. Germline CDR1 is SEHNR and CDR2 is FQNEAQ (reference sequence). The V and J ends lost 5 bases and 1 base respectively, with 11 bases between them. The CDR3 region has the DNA TGTGCCAGCAGCCCCGAGCGTTGGAACACCGGGGAGCTGTTTTTT. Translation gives CASSPERWNTGELFF. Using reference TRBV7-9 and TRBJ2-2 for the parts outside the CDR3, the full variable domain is DTGVSQNPRHKITKRGQNVTFRCDPISEHNRLYWYRQTLGQGPEFLTYFQNEAQLEKSRLLSDRFSAERPKGSFSTLEIQRTEQGDSAMYLCASSPERWNTGELFFGEGSRLTVL.

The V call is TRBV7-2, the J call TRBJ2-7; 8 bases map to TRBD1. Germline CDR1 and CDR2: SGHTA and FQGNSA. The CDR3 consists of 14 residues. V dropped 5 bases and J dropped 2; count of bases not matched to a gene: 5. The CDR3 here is CASSVGQGPYEQYF. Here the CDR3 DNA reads TGTGCCAGCAGCGTCGGACAGGGTCCCTACGAGCAGTACTTC.

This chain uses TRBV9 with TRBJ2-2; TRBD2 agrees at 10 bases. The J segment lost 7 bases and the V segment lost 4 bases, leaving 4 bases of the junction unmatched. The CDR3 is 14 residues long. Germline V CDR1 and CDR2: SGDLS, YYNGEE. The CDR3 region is CASSPGTSVGELFF. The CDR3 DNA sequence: TGTGCCAGCAGCCCCGGGACTAGCGTCGGGGAGCTGTTTTTT.

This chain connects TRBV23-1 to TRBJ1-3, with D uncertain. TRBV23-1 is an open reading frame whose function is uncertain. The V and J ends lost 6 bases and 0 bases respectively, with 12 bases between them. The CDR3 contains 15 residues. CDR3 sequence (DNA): TGCGCCAGCAGCCGTGAGAGGGACTCTGGAAACACCATATATTTT. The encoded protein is CASSRERDSGNTIYF.

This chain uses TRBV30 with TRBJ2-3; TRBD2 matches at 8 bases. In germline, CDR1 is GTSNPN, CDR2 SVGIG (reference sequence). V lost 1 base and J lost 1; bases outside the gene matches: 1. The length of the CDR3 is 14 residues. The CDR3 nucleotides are TGTGCCTGGAGTGACGGGGGGGGCACAGATACGCAGTATTTT. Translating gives CAWSDGGGTDTQYF.

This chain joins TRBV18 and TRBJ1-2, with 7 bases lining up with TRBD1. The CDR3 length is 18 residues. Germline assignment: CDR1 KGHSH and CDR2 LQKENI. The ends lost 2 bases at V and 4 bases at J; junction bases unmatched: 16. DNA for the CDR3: TGTGCCAGCTCACCAGGTGCGGGACAGATAATTGGCGGCTATGGCTACACCTTC. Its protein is CASSPGAGQIIGGYGYTF.

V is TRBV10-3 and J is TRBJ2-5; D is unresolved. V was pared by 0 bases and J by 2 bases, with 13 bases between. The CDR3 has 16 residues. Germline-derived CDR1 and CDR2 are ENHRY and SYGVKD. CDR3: CAISESSWLLQETQYF. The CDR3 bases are TGTGCCATCAGTGAGTCAAGCTGGTTACTTCAAGAGACCCAGTACTTC.

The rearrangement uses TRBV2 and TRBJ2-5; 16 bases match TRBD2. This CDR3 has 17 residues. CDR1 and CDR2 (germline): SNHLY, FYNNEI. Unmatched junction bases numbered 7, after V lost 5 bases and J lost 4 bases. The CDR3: CASSTGLAGGPGETQYF. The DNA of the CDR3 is TGTGCCAGCAGTACGGGACTAGCGGGGGGGCCGGGAGAGACCCAGTACTTC.

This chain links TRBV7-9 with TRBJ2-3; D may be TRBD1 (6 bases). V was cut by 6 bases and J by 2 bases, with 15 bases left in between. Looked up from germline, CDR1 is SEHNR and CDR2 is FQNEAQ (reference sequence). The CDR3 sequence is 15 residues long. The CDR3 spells CASRILRGYTDTQYF. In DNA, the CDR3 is TGTGCCAGCAGGATACTCAGGGGATACACAGATACGCAGTATTTT.

CDR3: CASTRTGGNEQYF. CDR3 nucleotide sequence: TGTGCCAGCACTCGGACAGGGGGTAACGAGCAGTACTTC. The chain recombines TRBV6-5 with TRBJ2-7, with 10 bases aligning to TRBD1. Germline CDR1 reads MNHEY; CDR2 reads SVGAGI. Trimming removed 7 bases from V and 5 bases from J; junction bases left unmatched: 5. The length of the CDR3 is 13 residues.

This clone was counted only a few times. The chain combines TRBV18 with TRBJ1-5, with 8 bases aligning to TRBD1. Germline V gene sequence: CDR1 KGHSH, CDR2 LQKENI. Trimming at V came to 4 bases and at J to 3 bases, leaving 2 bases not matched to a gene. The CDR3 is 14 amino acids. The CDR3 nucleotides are TGTGCCAGCTCACACAGGGGGAACAATCAGCCCCAGCATTTT. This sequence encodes CASSHRGNNQPQHF.

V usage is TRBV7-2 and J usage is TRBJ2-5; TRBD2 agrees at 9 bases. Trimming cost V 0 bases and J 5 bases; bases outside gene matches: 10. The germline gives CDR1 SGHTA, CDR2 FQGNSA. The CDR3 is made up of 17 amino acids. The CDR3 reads CASSLALGGGAGETQYF. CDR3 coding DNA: TGTGCCAGCAGCTTAGCGTTAGGCGGGGGGGCGGGTGAGACCCAGTACTTC.

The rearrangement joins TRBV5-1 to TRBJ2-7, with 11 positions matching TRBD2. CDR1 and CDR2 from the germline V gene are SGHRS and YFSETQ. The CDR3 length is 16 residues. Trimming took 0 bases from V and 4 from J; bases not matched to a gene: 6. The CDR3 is CASSLVAGGPGYEQYF. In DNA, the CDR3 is TGCGCCAGCAGCTTGGTAGCGGGGGGGCCCGGATACGAGCAGTACTTC.

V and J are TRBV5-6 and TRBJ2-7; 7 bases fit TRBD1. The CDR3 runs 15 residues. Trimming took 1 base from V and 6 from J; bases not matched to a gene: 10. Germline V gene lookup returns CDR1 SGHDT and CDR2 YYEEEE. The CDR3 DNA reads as TGTGCCAGCAGCTTGACAGGGGACGCGACTTTCGAGCAGTACTTC. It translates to CASSLTGDATFEQYF.

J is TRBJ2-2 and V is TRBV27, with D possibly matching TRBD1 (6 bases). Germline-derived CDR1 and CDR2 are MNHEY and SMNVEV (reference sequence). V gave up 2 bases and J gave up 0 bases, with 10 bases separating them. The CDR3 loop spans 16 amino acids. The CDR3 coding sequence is TGTGCCAGCAGTTTACGAGGGACAACGAACACCGGGGAGCTGTTTTTT. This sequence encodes CASSLRGTTNTGELFF.

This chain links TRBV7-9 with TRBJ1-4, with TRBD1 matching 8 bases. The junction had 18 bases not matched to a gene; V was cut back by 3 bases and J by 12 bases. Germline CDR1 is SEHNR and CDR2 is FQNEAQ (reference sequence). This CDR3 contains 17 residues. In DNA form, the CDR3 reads TGTGCCAGCAGCTTTACAGCGACAGGGGCCGTGCCGACAGAACTGTTTTTT. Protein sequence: CASSFTATGAVPTELFF.

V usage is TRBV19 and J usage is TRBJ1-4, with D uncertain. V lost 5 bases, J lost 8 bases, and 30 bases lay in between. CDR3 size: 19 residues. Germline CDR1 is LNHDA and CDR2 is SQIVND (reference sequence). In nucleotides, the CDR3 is TGTGCCAGTAGTTCCGTACCATGGGCTGAGCTCCCCGCATGGGAAAAACTGTTTTTT. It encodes CASSSVPWAELPAWEKLFF. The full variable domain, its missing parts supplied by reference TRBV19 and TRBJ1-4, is DGGITQSPKYLFRKEGQNVTLSCEQNLNHDAMYWYRQDPGQGLRLIYYSQIVNDFQKGDIAEGYSVSREKKESFPLTVTSAQKNPTAFYLCASSSVPWAELPAWEKLFFGSGTQLSVL.

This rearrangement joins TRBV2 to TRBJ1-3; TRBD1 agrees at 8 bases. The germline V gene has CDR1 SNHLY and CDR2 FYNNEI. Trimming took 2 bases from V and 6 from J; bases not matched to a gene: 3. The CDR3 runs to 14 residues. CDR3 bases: TGTGCCAGCAGTGAATACAGGGGGATAAACACCATATATTTT. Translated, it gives CASSEYRGINTIYF.

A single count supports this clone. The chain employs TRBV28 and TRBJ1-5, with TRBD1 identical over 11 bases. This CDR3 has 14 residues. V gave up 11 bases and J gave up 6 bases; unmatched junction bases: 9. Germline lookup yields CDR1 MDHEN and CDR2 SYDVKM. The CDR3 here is CAGRTGGASQPQHF. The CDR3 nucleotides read TGTGCCGGCCGGACAGGGGGCGCGAGTCAGCCCCAGCATTTT.

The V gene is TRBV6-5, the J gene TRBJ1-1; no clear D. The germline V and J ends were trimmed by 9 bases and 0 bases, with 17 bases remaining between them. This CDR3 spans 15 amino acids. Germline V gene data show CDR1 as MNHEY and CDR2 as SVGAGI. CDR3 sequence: CARRVQLLLNTEAFF. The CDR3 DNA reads TGTGCCAGACGTGTACAGTTACTCCTGAACACTGAAGCTTTCTTT.

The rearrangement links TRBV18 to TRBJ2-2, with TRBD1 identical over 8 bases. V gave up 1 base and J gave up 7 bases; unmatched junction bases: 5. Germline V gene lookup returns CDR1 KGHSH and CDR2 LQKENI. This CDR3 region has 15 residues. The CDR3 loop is CASSPRTGIDGELFF. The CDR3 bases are TGTGCCAGCTCACCACGGACAGGGATCGACGGGGAGCTGTTTTTT.

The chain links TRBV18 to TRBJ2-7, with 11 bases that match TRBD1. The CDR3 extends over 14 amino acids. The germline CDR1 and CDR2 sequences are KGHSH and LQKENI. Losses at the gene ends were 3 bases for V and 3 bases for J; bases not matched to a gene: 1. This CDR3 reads CASSPGTGGYEQYF. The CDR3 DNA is TGTGCCAGCTCACCCGGGACAGGGGGCTACGAGCAGTACTTC. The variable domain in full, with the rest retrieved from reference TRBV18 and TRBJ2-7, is NAGVMQNPRHLVRRRGQEARLRCSPMKGHSHVYWYRQLPEEGLKFMVYLQKENIIDESGMPKERFSAEFPKEGPSILRIQQVVRGDSAAYFCASSPGTGGYEQYFGPGTRLTVT.

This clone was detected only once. In DNA form, the CDR3 reads TGCGCCAGCAGCCGGACAGGCTCTGGAAACACCATATATTTT. It translates to CASSRTGSGNTIYF. The rearrangement links TRBV5-1 to TRBJ1-3; 7 nucleotides align to TRBD1. J gave up 0 bases and V 4 bases, and 1 base lay outside the gene matches. Germline V gene lookup returns CDR1 SGHRS and CDR2 YFSETQ. The CDR3 spans 14 residues.

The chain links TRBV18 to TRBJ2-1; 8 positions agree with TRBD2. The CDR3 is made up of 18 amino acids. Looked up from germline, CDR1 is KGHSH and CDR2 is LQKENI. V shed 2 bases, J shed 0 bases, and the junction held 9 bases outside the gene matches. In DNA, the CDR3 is TGTGCCAGCTCACCATCTACGCGAGCGGGGGCCTCCTACAATGAGCAGTTCTTC. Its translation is CASSPSTRAGASYNEQFF.

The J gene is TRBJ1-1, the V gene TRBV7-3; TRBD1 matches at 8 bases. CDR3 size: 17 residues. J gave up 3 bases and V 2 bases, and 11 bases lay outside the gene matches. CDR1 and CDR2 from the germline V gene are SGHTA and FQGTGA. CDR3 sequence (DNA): TGTGCCAGCAGCTTAGGGGCAGGGGGCGGATCTGACACTGAAGCTTTCTTT. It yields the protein CASSLGAGGGSDTEAFF. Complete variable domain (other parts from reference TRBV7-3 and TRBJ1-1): GAGVSQTPSNKVTEKGKYVELRCDPISGHTALYWYRQSLGQGPEFLIYFQGTGAADDSGLPNDRFFAVRPEGSVSTLKIQRTERGDSAVYLCASSLGAGGGSDTEAFFGQGTRLTVV.